Sequencing of this T cell receptor (beta chain) was carried out in a study of blood T cell repertoires in COVID-19. At the level of the study: From the United States, Italy and Spain came samples of acute and convalescent COVID-19. From T cells, B-cell-depleted T cells, or PBMCs came the material, which was cDNA or gDNA.

As processed by the authors: Amplification of reference gene primers was used by the study to estimate nucleated cell counts. Produced via immunoSEQ multiplex PCR; TCRdb's table is partial and in-frame only. V, J and clone size reflect that table, while D and trimming were determined from the DNA. The sample holds 250,000 to 300,000 clones; more than 80% are singletons and the top ten take roughly 3.7%. The CDR3 loop spans 16 amino acids. The V end lost 3 bases, the J end lost 3 bases, and 16 bases lay between the germline ends. Germline V lookup: CDR1 SGDLS, CDR2 YYNGEE. Sequenced: peripheral blood. The chain couples TRBV9 to TRBJ1-3, with D hard to call. The receptor comes from a woman in her thirties or forties with acute or convalescent COVID-19. The CDR3 DNA is TGTGCCAGCAGCGCTAATAGACACCACGGTGGAAACACCATATATTTT. Protein: CASSANRHHGGNTIYF.